The rows below give T cell receptor beta chains drawn from one sample of a study of T cells after yellow fever vaccination. TCRdb fed the 5' RACE reads into MiXCR, producing one record per CDR3 protein. The table shows more than 90,000 distinct CDR3 sequences, with about 6.8% occurring only once. Sequenced material: CD4+ T cells sorted from PBMCs, taken roughly seven weeks after the first yellow fever vaccination. Source of these receptors: a man aged 18 to 30 who received the YFV17D yellow fever vaccine. Both conserved end residues are part of each CDR3. A D gene is named only where the DNA matches it firmly. Some rows mark clone size as missing; the rest say once, few, many or name a class of expanded clone.

clone_size d_call j_call v_call cdr3_nt cdr3_aa
many TRBD1 TRBJ1-2 TRBV7-2 TGTGCCAGCAGCTTTCCCGGGACAGGGGTTTATGGCTACACCTTC CASSFPGTGVYGYTF
many TRBD1 TRBJ1-1 TRBV25-1 TGTGCCAGCAGTGACATGGGACAGGGGAACACTGAAGCTTTCTTT CASSDMGQGNTEAFF
few TRBD1 TRBJ1-5 TRBV6-2/TRBV6-3 TGTGCCAGCAGCACCTTGGTTGGACAGGGGGTGATCAATCAGCCCCAGCATTTT CASSTLVGQGVINQPQHF
many TRBD2 TRBJ2-1 TRBV7-2 TGTGCCAGCAGCTCGAGGGGCATTCTAGCGGGGGGTCACTTCTTC CASSSRGILAGGHFF
many TRBD2 TRBJ2-5 TRBV5-1 TGCGCCAGCACGACGGAAGCGGGGGTTGAGACCCAGTACTTC CASTTEAGVETQYF
- TRBD2 TRBJ2-5 TRBV5-6 TGTGCCAGCACCCGTCAGCGGGGGACCATCCAGGAGACCCAGTACTTC CASTRQRGTIQETQYF
few - TRBJ1-4 TRBV5-5 TGTGCCAGCAGCTCTGGACAACCAACTAATGAAAAACTGTTTTTT CASSSGQPTNEKLFF
many - TRBJ1-5 TRBV12-3/TRBV12-4 TGTGCCAGCAGTTTAGCCTATAGCAATCAGCCCCAGCATTTT CASSLAYSNQPQHF
many - TRBJ2-1 TRBV3-1 TGTGCCAGCAGCGGACGTTACAATGAGCAGTTCTTC CASSGRYNEQFF
few - TRBJ2-3 TRBV3-1 TGTGCCAGCAGTCGACAACTGAGCACAGATACGCAGTATTTT CASSRQLSTDTQYF
many TRBD1 TRBJ2-1 TRBV9 TGTGCCAGCAGCGTAGCCGTGACAGGGTATTTGGACAATGAGCAGTTCTTC CASSVAVTGYLDNEQFF
many TRBD1 TRBJ1-6 TRBV5-1 TGCGCCAGCTCCGAGGGACAGGGCTATTCACCCCTCCACTTT CASSEGQGYSPLHF
few - TRBJ1-5 TRBV4-3 TGCGCCAGCAGCCAAGATTTTTCGGGCCCTGTCCAGCCCCAGCATTTT CASSQDFSGPVQPQHF
few - TRBJ2-2 TRBV7-3 TGTGCCAGCGGCCCACCAGGGATAACGAACACCGGGGAGCTGTTTTTT CASGPPGITNTGELFF
few - TRBJ2-3 TRBV28 TGTGCCACCAGCAAAGGGGGGCACCGCGGAACAGATACGCAGTATTTT CATSKGGHRGTDTQYF
- - TRBJ1-5 TRBV24-1 TGTGCCATTCAAGGGGAATATGAGCCCCAGCATTTT CAIQGEYEPQHF
- TRBD2 TRBJ2-1 TRBV6-2/TRBV6-3 TGTGCCAGCAGCTCCCTTACACTAGCGAATCTTTACAATGAGCAGTTCTTC CASSSLTLANLYNEQFF
many TRBD2 TRBJ2-6 TRBV5-1 TGCGCCAGCAGCTTTACTAGCGGGAACTCTGGGGCCAACGTCCTGACTTTC CASSFTSGNSGANVLTF
few - TRBJ1-1 TRBV27 TGTGCCAGCAGGAACAGGGTGGGGGACACTGAAGCTTTCTTT CASRNRVGDTEAFF
few - TRBJ2-2 TRBV2 TGTGCCAGCAGTGAGTCCTCAAGAACCGGGGAGCTGTTTTTT CASSESSRTGELFF
many TRBD2 TRBJ2-7 TRBV5-1 TGCGCCAGCAGCTGGACGCTAGCGGGGGGGGCCTACGAGCAGTACTTC CASSWTLAGGAYEQYF
many - TRBJ1-1 TRBV9 TGTGCCAGCAGCGTAGGCGAAGGGTACACTGAAGCTTTCTTT CASSVGEGYTEAFF
many TRBD2 TRBJ2-3 TRBV15 TGTGCCACCAGCGGAGGACTAGCGAGCACAGATACGCAGTATTTT CATSGGLASTDTQYF
many - TRBJ1-4 TRBV20-1 TGCAGTGCTCATGGAGGGGGAGAAAAACTGTTTTTT CSAHGGGEKLFF
few TRBD1 TRBJ2-2 TRBV24-1 TGTGCCACCAGTGATTTCCTGGGACAGGGTGCCGGGGAGCTGTTTTTT CATSDFLGQGAGELFF
many - TRBJ1-1 TRBV5-1 TGCGCCAGCAGCTTGATTGGGGGGGGATTCAACACTGAAGCTTTCTTT CASSLIGGGFNTEAFF
few TRBD2 TRBJ2-1 TRBV20-1 TGCAGTGCTAGAGGGGGCCAAGCGGGGGCCAGGGATGAGCAGTTCTTC CSARGGQAGARDEQFF